A single sample is the source of the 7 T cell receptor beta chains below, sequenced in a study of T cell changes during pregnancy in multiple sclerosis (dated by TCRdb to the late 2010s). The library relied on the immunoSEQ multiplex PCR assay. The table was pulled from immuneACCESS by TCRdb, which kept in-frame rearrangements only. Such tables lose some clones; where checked, under half of the loss comes from unresolved V genes, and the rest has no known cause. Counted in this sample were around 38,000 clones; around 90% of them appeared once. About 6.1% of the sample rests with the top ten. Sequencing used CD8+ T cells from peripheral blood mononuclear cells, obtained in the third trimester of pregnancy. The receptors shown here come from a female donor with multiple sclerosis, enrolled in a pregnancy study.

The rearrangement uses TRBV7-2 and TRBJ2-1; the D gene is possibly TRBD2 (5 bases). The V end was cut by 2 bases, the J end by 6 bases, with 14 bases between. The CDR3 contains 15 residues. Germline V gene data show CDR1 as SGHTA and CDR2 as FQGNSA. CDR3 sequence reads: CASSLLDGAGNEQFF. The CDR3 DNA is TGTGCCAGCAGCTTATTGGATGGCGCGGGCAATGAGCAGTTCTTC.

V is TRBV6-4 and J is TRBJ2-3; a weak D match, TRBD2 (6 bases). The germline V and J ends were trimmed by 3 bases and 2 bases, with 12 bases remaining between them. CDR1 is MRHNA, CDR2 SNTAGT, per germline. The CDR3 contains 15 residues. The CDR3 nucleotides read TGTGCCAGCAGTGAAGGGCTAGCGACCACAGATACGCAGTATTTT. Translated, it gives CASSEGLATTDTQYF.

The chain's CDR3 is CASSQEQDFYGYTF. The CDR3 region has the DNA TGCGCCAGCAGCCAAGAACAGGATTTCTATGGCTACACCTTC. The chain combines TRBV4-1 with TRBJ1-2, with TRBD1 as a possible D gene (5 bases). Germline CDR1 MGHRA, CDR2 YSYEKL. V dropped 0 bases and J dropped 4 bases, with 9 bases sitting between them. The CDR3 has 14 residues.

The chain joins TRBV9 to TRBJ1-2; tentatively, D is TRBD1 (5 bases). The germline CDR1 and CDR2 sequences are SGDLS and YYNGEE. The CDR3 is 14 amino acids. Trimming left V 0 bases short and J 4 bases short, with 10 bases between. The chain's CDR3 is CASSVDRQPYGYTF. Here the CDR3 DNA reads TGTGCCAGCAGCGTAGATCGACAGCCCTATGGCTACACCTTC. Combining the CDR3 with reference TRBV9 and TRBJ1-2 gives the whole variable domain DSGVTQTPKHLITATGQRVTLRCSPRSGDLSVYWYQQSLDQGLQFLIQYYNGEERAKGNILERFSAQQFPDLHSELNLSSLELGDSALYFCASSVDRQPYGYTFGSGTRLTVV.

The chain links TRBV29-1 to TRBJ2-1; 11 positions match TRBD2. The CDR3 has 17 amino acids. J lost 1 base, V lost 7 bases, and 12 bases had no gene match. Germline V gene data show CDR1 as SQVTM and CDR2 as ANQGSEA. The chain's CDR3 is CSGEGGPSGRSYNEQFF. The DNA of the CDR3 is TGCAGCGGAGAAGGGGGGCCTAGCGGGAGGTCCTACAATGAGCAGTTCTTC.

The chain uses TRBV28 and TRBJ2-5; 9 nucleotides align to TRBD1. This CDR3 is 17 amino acids long. V was clipped by 5 bases and J by 2 bases; unmatched bases: 12. The germline V gene encodes CDR1 MDHEN and CDR2 SYDVKM. This chain's CDR3 is CASSPGTGLGRQETQYF. The CDR3 DNA reads TGTGCCAGCAGTCCCGGGACAGGGTTGGGGCGGCAAGAGACCCAGTACTTC.

Relative to its sample, this clone is medium-sized. The V gene is TRBV28, the J gene TRBJ2-3, with 10 nucleotides matching TRBD1. The CDR3 is 14 residues long. With V trimmed by 7 bases and J by 4 bases, 5 bases remained unmatched. Germline CDR1 and CDR2: MDHEN and SYDVKM. CDR3 in amino acids: CASTGTGESDTQYF. In DNA, the CDR3 is TGTGCCAGCACCGGGACAGGGGAATCAGATACGCAGTATTTT.